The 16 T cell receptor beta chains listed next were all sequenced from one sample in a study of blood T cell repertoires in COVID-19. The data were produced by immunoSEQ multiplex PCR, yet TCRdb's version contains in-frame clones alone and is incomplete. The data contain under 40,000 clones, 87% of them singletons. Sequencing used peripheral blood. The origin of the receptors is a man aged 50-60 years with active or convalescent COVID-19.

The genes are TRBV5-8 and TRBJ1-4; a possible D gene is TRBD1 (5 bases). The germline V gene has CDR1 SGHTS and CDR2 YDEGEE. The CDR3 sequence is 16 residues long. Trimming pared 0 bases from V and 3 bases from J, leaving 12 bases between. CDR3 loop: CASSLVAGHPNEKLFF. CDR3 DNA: TGTGCCAGCAGCTTGGTGGCAGGGCACCCTAATGAAAAACTGTTTTTT.

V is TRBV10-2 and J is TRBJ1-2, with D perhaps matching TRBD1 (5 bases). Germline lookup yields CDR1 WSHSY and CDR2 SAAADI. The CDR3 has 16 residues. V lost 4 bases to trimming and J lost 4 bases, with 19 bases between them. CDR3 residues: CASSARGGANTYGYTF. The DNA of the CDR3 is TGCGCCAGCAGTGCTCGCGGGGGAGCGAATACCTATGGCTACACCTTC.

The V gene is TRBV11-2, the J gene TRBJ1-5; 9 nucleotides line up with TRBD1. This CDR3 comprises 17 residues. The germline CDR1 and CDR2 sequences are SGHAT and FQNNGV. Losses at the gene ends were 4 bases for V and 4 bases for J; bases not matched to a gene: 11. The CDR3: CASSWGPGQGGNQPQHF. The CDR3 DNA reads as TGTGCCAGCAGCTGGGGGCCGGGACAGGGTGGGAATCAGCCCCAGCATTTT.

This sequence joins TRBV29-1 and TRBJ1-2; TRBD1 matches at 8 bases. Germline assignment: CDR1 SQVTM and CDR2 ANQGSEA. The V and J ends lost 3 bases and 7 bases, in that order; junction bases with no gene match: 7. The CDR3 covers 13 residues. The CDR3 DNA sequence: TGCAGCGTTGACACACAGGGGGGGCTTGGCTACACCTTC. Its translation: CSVDTQGGLGYTF. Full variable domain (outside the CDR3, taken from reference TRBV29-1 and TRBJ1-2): SAVISQKPSRDICQRGTSLTIQCQVDSQVTMMFWYRQQPGQSLTLIATANQGSEATYESGFVIDKFPISRPNLTFSTLTVSNMSPEDSSIYLCSVDTQGGLGYTFGSGTRLTVV.

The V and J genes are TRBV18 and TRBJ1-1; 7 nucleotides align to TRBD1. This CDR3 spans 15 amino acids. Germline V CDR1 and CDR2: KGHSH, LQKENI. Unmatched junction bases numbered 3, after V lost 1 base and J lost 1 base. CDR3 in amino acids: CASSPQGQPNTEAFF. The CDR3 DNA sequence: TGTGCCAGCTCACCACAGGGACAGCCGAACACTGAAGCTTTCTTT.

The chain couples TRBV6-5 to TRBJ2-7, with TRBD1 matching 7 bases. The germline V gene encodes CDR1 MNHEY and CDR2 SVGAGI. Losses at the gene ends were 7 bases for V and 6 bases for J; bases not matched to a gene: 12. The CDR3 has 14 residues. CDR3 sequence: CASTDQGVSLEQYV. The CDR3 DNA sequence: TGTGCCAGCACCGACCAGGGGGTCTCTCTCGAGCAGTACGTC.

CDR3 bases: TGTGCCAGCAGCCCGGACAGCAAAAATGAAAAACTGTTTTTT. Amino acid sequence: CASSPDSKNEKLFF. The rearrangement joins TRBV7-9 to TRBJ1-4; D is possibly TRBD1 (6 bases). The CDR3 runs 14 residues. Germline lookup yields CDR1 SEHNR and CDR2 FQNEAQ (reference sequence). The V gene lost 5 bases and the J gene lost 5 bases, with 12 bases spanning the gap. Full variable domain (rest looked up from reference TRBV7-9 and TRBJ1-4): DTGVSQNPRHKITKRGQNVTFRCDPISEHNRLYWYRQTLGQGPEFLTYFQNEAQLEKSRLLSDRFSAERPKGSFSTLEIQRTEQGDSAMYLCASSPDSKNEKLFFGSGTQLSVL.

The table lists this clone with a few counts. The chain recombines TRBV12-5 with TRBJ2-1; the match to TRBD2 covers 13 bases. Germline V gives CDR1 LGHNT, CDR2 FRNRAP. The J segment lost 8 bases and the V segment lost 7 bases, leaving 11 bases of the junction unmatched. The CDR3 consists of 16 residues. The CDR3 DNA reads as TGTGCTAGTGCCTCCGGGACTAGCGGGATAGGGGATGAGCAGTTCTTC. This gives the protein CASASGTSGIGDEQFF.

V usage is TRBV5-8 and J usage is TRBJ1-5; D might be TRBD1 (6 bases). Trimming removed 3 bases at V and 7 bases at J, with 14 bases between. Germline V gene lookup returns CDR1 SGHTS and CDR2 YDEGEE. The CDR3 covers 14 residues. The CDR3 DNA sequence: TGTGCCAGCAGCTGGCAGGGGCTGGAGCAGCCCCAGCATTTT. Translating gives CASSWQGLEQPQHF.

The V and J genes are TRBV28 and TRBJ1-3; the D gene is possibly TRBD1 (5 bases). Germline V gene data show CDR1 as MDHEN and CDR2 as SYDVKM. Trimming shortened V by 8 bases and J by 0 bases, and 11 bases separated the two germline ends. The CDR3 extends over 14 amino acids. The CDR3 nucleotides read TGTGCCAGCTCGGTGGGGGGCTCTGGAAACACCATATATTTT. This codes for CASSVGGSGNTIYF. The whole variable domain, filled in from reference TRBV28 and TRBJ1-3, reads DVKVTQSSRYLVKRTGEKVFLECVQDMDHENMFWYRQDPGLGLRLIYFSYDVKMKEKGDIPEGYSVSREKKERFSLILESASTNQTSMYLCASSVGGSGNTIYFGEGSWLTVV.

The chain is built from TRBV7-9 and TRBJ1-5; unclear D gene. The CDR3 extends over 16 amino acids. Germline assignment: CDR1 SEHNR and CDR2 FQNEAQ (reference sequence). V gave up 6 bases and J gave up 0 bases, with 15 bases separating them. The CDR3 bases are TGTGCCAGCAGTTTGGGTGGGCTATATAGCAATCAGCCCCAGCATTTT. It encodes CASSLGGLYSNQPQHF.

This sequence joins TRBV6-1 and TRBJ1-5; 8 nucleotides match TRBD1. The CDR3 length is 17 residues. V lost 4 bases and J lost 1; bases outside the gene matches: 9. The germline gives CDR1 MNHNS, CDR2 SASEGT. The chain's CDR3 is CASSGTYRGSSNQPQHF. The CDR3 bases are TGTGCCAGCAGTGGGACCTACAGGGGGTCGAGCAATCAGCCCCAGCATTTT.

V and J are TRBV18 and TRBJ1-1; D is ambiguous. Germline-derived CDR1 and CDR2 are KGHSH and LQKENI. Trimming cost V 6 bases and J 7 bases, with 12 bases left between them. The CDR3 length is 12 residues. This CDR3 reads CASSLGVGEAFF. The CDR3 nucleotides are TGTGCCAGCTCCCTCGGTGTTGGTGAAGCTTTCTTT.

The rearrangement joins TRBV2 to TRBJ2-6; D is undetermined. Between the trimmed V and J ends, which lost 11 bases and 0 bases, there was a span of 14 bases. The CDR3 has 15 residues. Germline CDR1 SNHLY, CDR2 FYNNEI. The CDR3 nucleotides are TGTGCCGGCTCCGCAGTAAGCTCTGGGGCCAACGTCCTGACTTTC. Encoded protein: CAGSAVSSGANVLTF.

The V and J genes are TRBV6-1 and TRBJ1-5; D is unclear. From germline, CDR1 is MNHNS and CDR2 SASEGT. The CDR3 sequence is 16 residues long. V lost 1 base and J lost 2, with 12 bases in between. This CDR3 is CASSEVRRAGNQPQHF. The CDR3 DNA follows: TGTGCCAGCAGTGAAGTAAGGCGGGCGGGCAATCAGCCCCAGCATTTT.

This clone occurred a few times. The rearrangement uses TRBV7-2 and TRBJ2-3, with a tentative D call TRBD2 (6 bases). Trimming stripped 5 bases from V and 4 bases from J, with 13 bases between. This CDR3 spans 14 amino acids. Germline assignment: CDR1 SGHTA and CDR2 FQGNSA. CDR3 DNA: TGTGCCAGCAGCCCCGATTGGGGGGCAGATACGCAGTATTTT. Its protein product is CASSPDWGADTQYF.